One TCR beta chain is described in this entry. This sample was taken from a study of control samples from healthy donors and cancer patients. From germline, CDR1 is SGDLS and CDR2 YYNGEE. The CDR3 contains 15 residues. After removal of 0 bases from V and 3 bases from J, the junction contained 3 bases not matched to a gene. The protocol was immunoSEQ multiplex PCR, while the TCRdb copy is restricted to in-frame clones and leaves out a portion. The sample has about 150,000 clones; approximately 93% are singletons. This clonotype originated in a man aged 45 to 65 in good health. The sequenced sample consisted of blood. The chain recombines TRBV9 with TRBJ1-1; 9 bases are shared with TRBD1. The CDR3 spells CASSVEGQGYTEAFF. CDR3 bases: TGTGCCAGCAGCGTAGAAGGACAGGGGTACACTGAAGCTTTCTTT.